Shown below are 4 T cell receptor beta chains from a single sample sequenced in a study of blood T cell repertoires in COVID-19. Data came from immunoSEQ multiplex PCR; TCRdb stores just in-frame clones and leaves some out. The table lists roughly 340,000 clones, over 70% of them singletons, with about 6% in the top ten. The sequenced sample consisted of peripheral blood. The receptors here all came from a woman between 50 and 59 years old with COVID-19, enrolled during active disease.

This clone appeared a few times. The CDR3 spells CASSTGQGFGYTF. The CDR3 nucleotides are TGTGCCAGCAGCACCGGACAGGGCTTTGGCTACACCTTC. The chain has TRBV11-3 and TRBJ1-2, with 8 bases identical to TRBD1. Trimming cost V 5 bases and J 7 bases; bases outside gene matches: 6. The CDR3 contains 13 residues. Looked up from germline, CDR1 is SGHNT and CDR2 is YENEEA.

The chain has TRBV19 and TRBJ2-7, with 7 nucleotides matching TRBD1. The CDR3 loop spans 12 amino acids. V gave up 8 bases and J gave up 5 bases; unmatched junction bases: 6. Germline values: CDR1 LNHDA, CDR2 SQIVND (reference sequence). The CDR3 DNA follows: TGTGCCAGTGAGGGAAGGGGGCACGAGCAGTACTTC. This encodes CASEGRGHEQYF. Together with reference TRBV19 and TRBJ2-7, the CDR3 gives the full variable domain: DGGITQSPKYLFRKEGQNVTLSCEQNLNHDAMYWYRQDPGQGLRLIYYSQIVNDFQKGDIAEGYSVSREKKESFPLTVTSAQKNPTAFYLCASEGRGHEQYFGPGTRLTVT.

This chain uses TRBV7-9 with TRBJ1-1; no definite D call. The CDR3 runs 13 residues. Trimming left V 2 bases short and J 8 bases short, with 12 bases between. Germline V gene data show CDR1 as SEHNR and CDR2 as FQNEAQ (reference sequence). The CDR3 is CASSLSEASEAFF. The CDR3 DNA is TGTGCCAGCAGCTTATCTGAGGCCTCGGAAGCTTTCTTT.

V usage is TRBV6-5 and J usage is TRBJ2-2; 9 positions agree with TRBD1. Germline CDR1 reads MNHEY; CDR2 reads SVGAGI. V shed 3 bases, J shed 6 bases, and the junction held 5 bases outside the gene matches. The CDR3 totals 15 residues. The CDR3 DNA reads TGTGCCAGCAGTTATACAGGGGGCGGGCCCGGGGAGCTGTTTTTT. Translating it yields CASSYTGGGPGELFF.